This T cell receptor beta chain was sequenced in a study of blood T cell repertoires in COVID-19. Study details: Collection of acute and convalescent COVID-19 samples took place in the United States, Italy and Spain.

Original processing methods: Estimates of nucleated cell counts were drawn from the amplification of reference gene primers. Repertoires were generated with immunoSEQ multiplex PCR, while TCRdb's copy carries only in-frame clones and drops some. That table supplies the V and J calls and clone size; D and trimming were determined from the DNA. Of roughly 250,000 clones in the sample, 65% to 90% were seen once. The CDR3 covers 16 residues. V lost 0 bases, J lost 2 bases, and 4 bases stayed unmatched. CDR1 ENHRY and CDR2 SYGVKD come from the germline V gene. Material for sequencing was peripheral blood. The rearrangement links TRBV10-3 to TRBJ2-5, with 9 positions matching TRBD1. The receptor's source is an elderly woman with active or convalescent COVID-19. In DNA, the CDR3 is TGTGCCATCAGTGAGTCCGGGACAGGGTATCAAGAGACCCAGTACTTC. This translates into CAISESGTGYQETQYF.